This paragraph reports one TCR beta chain. Its antigen is currently unknown. The data were taken from a study of graft-versus-host responses after intestinal transplantation. Study background: Recipients had transplants, and these were multivisceral, liver-intestinal, or isolated intestinal.

Libraries were prepared by immunoSEQ multiplex PCR; TCRdb keeps only in-frame clonotypes and omits some of them. The sample comprises approximately 130,000 clones, about 92% of which are singletons, and around 0.16% rests with the top ten. Study-wide results and caveats: The recipient marrow held GvH clones, and some of them showed up first in ileum or blood. GvH clone levels peaked in circulation, and this peak was associated with early post-transplant HvG declines.

Sequencing was performed on unstimulated CD4+ T cells sorted from spleen or lymph node cells, taken before intestinal transplant. The receptor comes from a human donor who received an intestinal transplant.

The chain's CDR3 is CASSRRDGTDTQYF. CDR3 coding DNA: TGTGCCAGCAGCCGCAGGGACGGCACAGATACGCAGTATTTT. The chain carries TRBV5-4 and TRBJ2-3, with D tentatively TRBD1 or TRBD2 (5 bases each). Germline V gives CDR1 SGHNT, CDR2 YYREEE (reference sequence). The CDR3 is 14 amino acids. Trimming stripped 4 bases from V and 1 base from J, with 10 bases between.